The 12 T cell receptor beta chains below were found in one sample sequenced in a study of cytomegalovirus exposure and HLA in healthy donors. PCR primers comprised 60 Vbeta and 13 Jbeta primers. Here immunoSEQ multiplex PCR was the method, and the copy in TCRdb shows in-frame clones only, minus some. The sample yields about 160,000 clones, 60% to 85% seen once. Sequenced material: PBMCs. The receptors were sampled from a woman aged 50 to 60 in good health and CMV-seropositive.

This rearrangement joins TRBV29-1 to TRBJ2-6; possible D gene TRBD1, 6 bases. Between the trimmed V and J ends, which lost 4 bases and 0 bases, there was a span of 13 bases. This CDR3 comprises 16 residues. Germline V lookup: CDR1 SQVTM, CDR2 ANQGSEA. The CDR3, as DNA: TGCAGCGTTGTTTTCAGGGGAAGCTCTGGGGCCAACGTCCTGACTTTC. It translates to CSVVFRGSSGANVLTF.

This chain links TRBV6-6 with TRBJ2-7; weak D call: TRBD2 (5 bases). This CDR3 contains 13 residues. Germline CDR1 reads MNHNY; CDR2 reads SVGAGI (reference sequence). Trimming stripped 3 bases from V and 3 bases from J, with 9 bases between. The CDR3 nucleotides read TGTGCCAGCAGTTATTCCGGGAACTACGAGCAGTACTTC. It translates to CASSYSGNYEQYF.

This rearrangement joins TRBV18 to TRBJ2-1; 8 bases match TRBD2. CDR3 length equals 16 residues. Looked up from germline, CDR1 is KGHSH and CDR2 is LQKENI. Losses at the gene ends were 2 bases for V and 0 bases for J; bases not matched to a gene: 3. CDR3 nucleotides: TGTGCCAGCTCACCAAGCGGGGGTTTCTCCTACAATGAGCAGTTCTTC. Translated: CASSPSGGFSYNEQFF.

The gene calls are TRBV7-2 and TRBJ1-2; D is uncertain. This CDR3 region has 12 residues. V was clipped by 5 bases and J by 9 bases, with 13 bases between them. CDR1 SGHTA and CDR2 FQGNSA come from the germline V gene. This CDR3 reads CASSLSIRRYTF. The CDR3 DNA follows: TGTGCCAGCAGCCTTAGTATACGTCGCTACACCTTC.

CDR3 amino acids: CAISEYDRGSSGYTF. The CDR3 DNA is TGTGCCATCAGTGAATACGACAGGGGAAGTAGTGGCTACACCTTC. The V gene is TRBV10-3, the J gene TRBJ1-2; 8 positions match TRBD1. Germline V CDR1 and CDR2: ENHRY, SYGVKD. This CDR3 has 15 residues. The junction had 10 bases not matched to a gene; V was cut back by 3 bases and J by 7 bases.

V is TRBV5-4 and J is TRBJ2-2, with D possibly matching TRBD1 (5 bases). The V end was cut by 0 bases, the J end by 4 bases, with 7 bases between. The CDR3 is 14 residues long. CDR1 is SGHNT and CDR2 is YYREEE in the germline V gene (reference sequence). The CDR3 sequence: CASSLERGTGELFF. CDR3 DNA: TGTGCCAGCAGCTTGGAAAGGGGCACCGGGGAGCTGTTTTTT.

V usage is TRBV11-1 and J usage is TRBJ2-2, with D maybe TRBD2 (6 bases). CDR1 and CDR2 (germline): SGHAT, FQDESV (reference sequence). The CDR3 consists of 14 residues. Trimming took off 3 bases at V and 1 base at J, with 6 bases between the two ends. The CDR3 loop reads CASSLEGNTGELFF. DNA for the CDR3: TGTGCCAGCAGCTTGGAGGGGAACACCGGGGAGCTGTTTTTT.

The rearrangement links TRBV6-5 to TRBJ2-7; perhaps TRBD1 as D (5 bases). Per germline, CDR1 MNHEY and CDR2 SVGAGI. CDR3 length: 15 amino acids. The V and J ends lost 2 bases and 1 base respectively, with 12 bases between them. The DNA of the CDR3 is TGTGCCAGCAGTTACCAAAGGACACCGTCCTACGAGCAGTACTTC. Its protein product is CASSYQRTPSYEQYF.

This clone was seen only once. Written as DNA, the CDR3 is TGTGCCACGCAACGAGGGAATAGCAATCAGCCCCAGCATTTT. Translating it yields CATQRGNSNQPQHF. The rearrangement uses TRBV10-3 and TRBJ1-5; D gene ambiguous. The CDR3 sequence is 14 residues long. CDR1 is ENHRY, CDR2 SYGVKD, per germline. V lost 10 bases, J lost 0 bases, and 13 bases lay in between.

This clone was seen only a few times. CDR3 nucleotides: TGTGCCTGGAAAGGGACAGGCGACTACTATGGCTACACCTTC. Its protein product is CAWKGTGDYYGYTF. This rearrangement joins TRBV30 to TRBJ1-2; 8 positions match TRBD1. CDR3 length: 14 amino acids. The junction had 7 bases not matched to a gene; V was cut back by 4 bases and J by 3 bases. The V gene's germline CDR1 is GTSNPN and CDR2 SVGIG (reference sequence).

The rearrangement uses TRBV5-1 and TRBJ1-6; D may be TRBD1 (6 bases). CDR3 length equals 15 residues. V was shortened by 7 bases and J by 4 bases, with 15 bases between the two germline ends. Germline CDR1 reads SGHRS; CDR2 reads YFSETQ. DNA of the CDR3: TGCGCCAGCGGCACCGGACAGCAGTATAATTCACCCCTCCACTTT. Amino acids: CASGTGQQYNSPLHF.

The rearrangement joins TRBV5-5 to TRBJ2-1; D is perhaps TRBD1 (6 bases). Trimming shortened V by 1 base and J by 5 bases, and 10 bases separated the two germline ends. The CDR3 length is 14 residues. Germline V gene lookup returns CDR1 SGHKS and CDR2 YYEKEE (reference sequence). The CDR3 region has the DNA TGTGCCAGCAGCTTGCGGACAGATCACAATGAGCAGTTCTTC. Translation gives CASSLRTDHNEQFF.